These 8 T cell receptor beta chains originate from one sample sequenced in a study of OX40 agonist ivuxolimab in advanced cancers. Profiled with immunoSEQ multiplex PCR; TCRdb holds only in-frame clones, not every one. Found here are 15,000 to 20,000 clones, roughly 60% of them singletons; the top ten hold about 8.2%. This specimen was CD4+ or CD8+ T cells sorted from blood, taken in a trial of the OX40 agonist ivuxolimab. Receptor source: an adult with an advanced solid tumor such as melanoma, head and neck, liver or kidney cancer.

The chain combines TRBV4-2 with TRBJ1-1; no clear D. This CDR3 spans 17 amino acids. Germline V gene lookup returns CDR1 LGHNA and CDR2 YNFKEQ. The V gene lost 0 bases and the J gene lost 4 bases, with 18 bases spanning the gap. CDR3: CASSQESLDAFPTEAFF. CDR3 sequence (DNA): TGTGCCAGCAGCCAAGAGAGTCTTGACGCCTTCCCCACTGAAGCTTTCTTT.

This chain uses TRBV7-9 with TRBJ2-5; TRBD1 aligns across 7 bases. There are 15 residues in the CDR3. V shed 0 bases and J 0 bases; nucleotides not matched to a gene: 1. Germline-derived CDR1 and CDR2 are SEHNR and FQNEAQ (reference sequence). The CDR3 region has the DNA TGTGCCAGCAGCTTAGCGACAGGGTACCAAGAGACCCAGTACTTC. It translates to CASSLATGYQETQYF.

CDR3 bases: TGTGCCAGCAGTGCAGGGACAGGGGCCGCCTACGAGCAGTACTTC. Translation gives CASSAGTGAAYEQYF. The chain uses TRBV27 and TRBJ2-7; 10 nucleotides align to TRBD1. The ends lost 5 bases at V and 2 bases at J; junction bases unmatched: 6. Germline loops: CDR1 MNHEY, CDR2 SMNVEV (reference sequence). The CDR3 sequence is 15 residues long.

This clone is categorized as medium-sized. This CDR3 reads CASSIGGFGVYEQYF. Here the CDR3 DNA reads TGTGCCAGCAGCATTGGAGGGTTCGGGGTCTACGAGCAGTACTTC. The chain combines TRBV27 with TRBJ2-7, with a possible D match to TRBD2 (6 bases). This CDR3 is built from 15 residues. With 6 bases removed from V and 3 bases from J, the gap between germline ends came to 18 bases. The germline gives CDR1 MNHEY, CDR2 SMNVEV (reference sequence).

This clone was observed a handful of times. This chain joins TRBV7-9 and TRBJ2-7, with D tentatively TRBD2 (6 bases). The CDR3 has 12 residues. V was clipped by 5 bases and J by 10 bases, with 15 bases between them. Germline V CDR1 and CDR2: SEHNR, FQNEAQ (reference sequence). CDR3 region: CASSPGLAGQYF. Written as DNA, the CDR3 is TGTGCCAGCAGCCCCGGTCTCGCGGGACAGTACTTC.

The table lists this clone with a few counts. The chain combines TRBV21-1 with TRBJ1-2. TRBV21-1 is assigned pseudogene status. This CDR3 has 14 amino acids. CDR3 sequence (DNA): TGTGCCAGCAGCAAACTGGGATACAACTATGGCTACACCTTC. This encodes CASSKLGYNYGYTF.

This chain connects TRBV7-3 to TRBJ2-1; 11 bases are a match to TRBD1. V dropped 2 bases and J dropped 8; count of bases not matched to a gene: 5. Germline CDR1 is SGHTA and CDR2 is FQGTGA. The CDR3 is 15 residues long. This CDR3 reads CASSLGQGAMDEQFF. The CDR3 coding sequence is TGTGCCAGCAGCTTAGGACAGGGGGCTATGGATGAGCAGTTCTTC. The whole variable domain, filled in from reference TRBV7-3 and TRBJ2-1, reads GAGVSQTPSNKVTEKGKYVELRCDPISGHTALYWYRQSLGQGPEFLIYFQGTGAADDSGLPNDRFFAVRPEGSVSTLKIQRTERGDSAVYLCASSLGQGAMDEQFFGPGTRLTVL.

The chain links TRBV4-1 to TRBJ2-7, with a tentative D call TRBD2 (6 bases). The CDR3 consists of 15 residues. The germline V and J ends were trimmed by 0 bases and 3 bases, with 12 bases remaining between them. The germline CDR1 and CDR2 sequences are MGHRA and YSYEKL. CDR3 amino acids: CASSQEWQGGYEQYF. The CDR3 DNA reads TGCGCCAGCAGCCAAGAGTGGCAGGGAGGCTACGAGCAGTACTTC.